These T cell receptor beta chains were read from a single sample in a study of long-term antiretroviral therapy in people with HIV. The repertoire was sequenced with immunoSEQ multiplex PCR; TCRdb's copy has only in-frame clones and lacks some. The sample has over 30,000 clones; about 97% are singletons. Material: unsorted PBMCs, obtained 6.9 years after starting antiretroviral therapy. These TCRs come from a man aged 25-40 years with HIV. The CDR3 runs from the conserved cysteine through the conserved F or W. Fields, in order: clone size, D gene, V gene, J gene, CDR3 DNA, CDR3 protein. D genes are given only for firm matches. The size entry is marked missing in some rows and otherwise reads once, few, many or a size class.

abundance: -
d_gene: -
v_gene: TRBV11-2
j_gene: TRBJ1-2
CDR3nt: TGTGCCAGCAGCCCCGTTGGGGGGTACTATGGCTACACCTTC
CDR3aa: CASSPVGGYYGYTF

abundance: -
d_gene: -
v_gene: TRBV6-5
j_gene: TRBJ1-1
CDR3nt: TGTGCCAGCAGTCAACAGGGCAAAGCTTTCTTT
CDR3aa: CASSQQGKAFF

abundance: -
d_gene: TRBD2
v_gene: TRBV2
j_gene: TRBJ2-7
CDR3nt: TGTGCCAGCAGTGGGAGCGGAGCGGGGGATGGCGAGCAGTACTTC
CDR3aa: CASSGSGAGDGEQYF

abundance: -
d_gene: TRBD1
v_gene: TRBV19
j_gene: TRBJ2-7
CDR3nt: TGTGCCAGTAGTCCTGGGAGGACAGGGATAGGCGAGCAGTACTTC
CDR3aa: CASSPGRTGIGEQYF

abundance: -
d_gene: -
v_gene: TRBV10-3
j_gene: TRBJ1-1
CDR3nt: TGTGCCATCAGTTTCAGGGTCGCCACTGAAGCTTTCTTT
CDR3aa: CAISFRVATEAFF

abundance: -
d_gene: -
v_gene: TRBV11-3
j_gene: TRBJ2-2
CDR3nt: TGTGCCAGCAGCTTAGGATTTAGCAACACCGGGGAGCTGTTTTTT
CDR3aa: CASSLGFSNTGELFF

abundance: -
d_gene: -
v_gene: TRBV13
j_gene: TRBJ2-1
CDR3nt: TGTGCCAGCACCCAGGCGGGCCACTACAATGAGCAGTTCTTC
CDR3aa: CASTQAGHYNEQFF

abundance: -
d_gene: -
v_gene: TRBV7-3
j_gene: TRBJ2-5
CDR3nt: TGTGCCAGCAGCTTAACAGGGTGGGGGGAGACCCAGTACTTC
CDR3aa: CASSLTGWGETQYF

abundance: -
d_gene: TRBD2
v_gene: TRBV9
j_gene: TRBJ2-1
CDR3nt: TGTGCCAGCAGCCCGGGACTAGCGGGAAGGGAGCAGTTCTTC
CDR3aa: CASSPGLAGREQFF

abundance: -
d_gene: -
v_gene: TRBV2
j_gene: TRBJ1-5
CDR3nt: TGTGCCAGCAGTGAAGACAGGGGCAATCAGCCCCAGCATTTT
CDR3aa: CASSEDRGNQPQHF

abundance: -
d_gene: -
v_gene: TRBV30
j_gene: TRBJ2-7
CDR3nt: TGTGCCTCAGCTCCTTCAGGCAGGAATTTAATCTACGAGCAGTACTTC
CDR3aa: CASAPSGRNLIYEQYF

abundance: once
d_gene: -
v_gene: TRBV18
j_gene: TRBJ1-1
CDR3nt: TGTGCCAGCTCACTCACCGAGATGGGGCGAGCTGAAGCTTTCTTT
CDR3aa: CASSLTEMGRAEAFF

abundance: -
d_gene: -
v_gene: TRBV9
j_gene: TRBJ2-1
CDR3nt: TGTGCCAACCTTGACAGCGGAGCCAACAATGAGCAGTTCTTC
CDR3aa: CANLDSGANNEQFF

abundance: -
d_gene: -
v_gene: TRBV5-6
j_gene: TRBJ1-5
CDR3nt: TGTGCCAGCAGCTTAGGATCTAATCAGCCCCAGCATTTT
CDR3aa: CASSLGSNQPQHF

abundance: -
d_gene: -
v_gene: TRBV7-8
j_gene: TRBJ2-5
CDR3nt: TGTGCCAGCAACAAGGACCCCAACCAAGAGACCCAGTACTTC
CDR3aa: CASNKDPNQETQYF

abundance: -
d_gene: TRBD2
v_gene: TRBV7-2
j_gene: TRBJ2-7
CDR3nt: TGTGCCAGCAGCTTAGACGGGGCTAGCGGGGGGGCGGGAGAGCAGTACTTC
CDR3aa: CASSLDGASGGAGEQYF

abundance: -
d_gene: TRBD1
v_gene: TRBV7-9
j_gene: TRBJ2-6
CDR3nt: TGTGCCAGCAGCGACGGGGACAGGGGATTTTTAGGTGGGGCCAACGTCCTGACTTTC
CDR3aa: CASSDGDRGFLGGANVLTF

abundance: -
d_gene: -
v_gene: TRBV19
j_gene: TRBJ2-3
CDR3nt: TGTGCCAGTAGTATAGGGAGGGGCAGCTCAACCACAGATACGCAGTATTTT
CDR3aa: CASSIGRGSSTTDTQYF

abundance: -
d_gene: -
v_gene: TRBV4-1
j_gene: TRBJ2-3
CDR3nt: TGCGCCAGCAGCCAAGGAATAGATACGCAGTATTTT
CDR3aa: CASSQGIDTQYF

abundance: -
d_gene: -
v_gene: TRBV5-6
j_gene: TRBJ2-6
CDR3nt: TGTGCCAGCACCCGACGGGAGATAGCCTTTGGGGCCAACGTCCTGACTTTC
CDR3aa: CASTRREIAFGANVLTF

abundance: -
d_gene: -
v_gene: TRBV7-9
j_gene: TRBJ2-7
CDR3nt: TGTGCCAGCAGCTCTTCCCCGTCAAAGGACGAGCAGTACTTC
CDR3aa: CASSSSPSKDEQYF

abundance: -
d_gene: -
v_gene: TRBV6-1
j_gene: TRBJ1-1
CDR3nt: TGTGCCAGCAGTGGGCCCGCTGGGTGGGGCGCTGAAGCTTTCTTT
CDR3aa: CASSGPAGWGAEAFF

abundance: -
d_gene: -
v_gene: TRBV13
j_gene: TRBJ2-3
CDR3nt: TGTGCCAGCAGCCCCATCGAGGCTGTCATGTTCACAGATACGCAGTATTTT
CDR3aa: CASSPIEAVMFTDTQYF

abundance: -
d_gene: TRBD1
v_gene: TRBV11-1
j_gene: TRBJ2-2
CDR3nt: TGTGCCAGCATGAACAGGGGGATTACCGGGGAGCTGTTTTTT
CDR3aa: CASMNRGITGELFF

abundance: -
d_gene: TRBD1
v_gene: TRBV4-3
j_gene: TRBJ2-1
CDR3nt: TGCGCCAGCAGCCAGCGGACAGGGAGGACCTACAATGAGCAGTTCTTC
CDR3aa: CASSQRTGRTYNEQFF

abundance: -
d_gene: TRBD2
v_gene: TRBV6-9
j_gene: TRBJ2-7
CDR3nt: TGTGCCAGCCTTTCGGGGGTCGGACTAGCGGGGGAGGGGGAGCAGTACTTC
CDR3aa: CASLSGVGLAGEGEQYF

abundance: -
d_gene: -
v_gene: TRBV18
j_gene: TRBJ1-2
CDR3nt: TGTGCCAGCTCACCACAGGGGGGAGACTATGGCTACACCTTC
CDR3aa: CASSPQGGDYGYTF

abundance: -
d_gene: -
v_gene: TRBV4-2
j_gene: TRBJ1-1
CDR3nt: TGTGCCAGCAGCACCCGCACGGGTGGCACTGAAGCTTTCTTT
CDR3aa: CASSTRTGGTEAFF

abundance: -
d_gene: -
v_gene: TRBV4-2
j_gene: TRBJ2-7
CDR3nt: TGTGCCAGCAGCCAAACATCTAGCAGCCCCCACGAGCAGTACTTC
CDR3aa: CASSQTSSSPHEQYF

abundance: -
d_gene: TRBD1
v_gene: TRBV27
j_gene: TRBJ1-1
CDR3nt: TGTGCCAGCAGATCCGGACAGGTTGGGGACACTGAAGCTTTCTTT
CDR3aa: CASRSGQVGDTEAFF

abundance: -
d_gene: -
v_gene: TRBV6-6
j_gene: TRBJ1-5
CDR3nt: TGTGCCAGCAGTTACCAGAGGTGGGGGCGCGATCAGCCCCAGCATTTT
CDR3aa: CASSYQRWGRDQPQHF

abundance: -
d_gene: TRBD1
v_gene: TRBV19
j_gene: TRBJ1-1
CDR3nt: TGTGCCAGTAGTACCCGGGACAGGGGCGGGCACACTGAAGCTTTCTTT
CDR3aa: CASSTRDRGGHTEAFF

abundance: -
d_gene: TRBD2
v_gene: TRBV27
j_gene: TRBJ2-1
CDR3nt: TGTGCCAGCAGTTTATCAGCGGGGGCCTCTAAGTTGAATGAGCAGTTCTTC
CDR3aa: CASSLSAGASKLNEQFF

abundance: -
d_gene: -
v_gene: TRBV4-3
j_gene: TRBJ2-7
CDR3nt: TGCGCCAGCAGCCAAGTATTAAACACCTACGAGCAGTACTTC
CDR3aa: CASSQVLNTYEQYF

abundance: -
d_gene: TRBD2
v_gene: TRBV7-2
j_gene: TRBJ2-1
CDR3nt: TGTGCCAGCAGCTTAACCCGCCGTGCGGGAGGTCACAATGAGCAGTTCTTC
CDR3aa: CASSLTRRAGGHNEQFF

abundance: -
d_gene: TRBD1
v_gene: TRBV5-4
j_gene: TRBJ1-2
CDR3nt: TGTGCCAGCAGCTTCGACAGGGTAGGCTACACCTTC
CDR3aa: CASSFDRVGYTF

abundance: -
d_gene: -
v_gene: TRBV6-1
j_gene: TRBJ2-5
CDR3nt: TGTGCCAGCGGCCCAGGTTACGCACAAGAGACCCAGTACTTC
CDR3aa: CASGPGYAQETQYF

abundance: -
d_gene: -
v_gene: TRBV29-1
j_gene: TRBJ2-5
CDR3nt: TGCAGCGTTGAAGGGGCAGGGTGGACCCAGTACTTC
CDR3aa: CSVEGAGWTQYF

abundance: -
d_gene: -
v_gene: TRBV27
j_gene: TRBJ1-2
CDR3nt: TGTGCCAGCAGTCCTACAGGGCCTAACTATGGCTACACCTTC
CDR3aa: CASSPTGPNYGYTF

abundance: -
d_gene: -
v_gene: TRBV2
j_gene: TRBJ2-3
CDR3nt: TGTGCCAGCAGTGGGGGACGGCGTCTCACAGATACGCAGTATTTT
CDR3aa: CASSGGRRLTDTQYF

abundance: -
d_gene: TRBD1
v_gene: TRBV9
j_gene: TRBJ1-2
CDR3nt: TGTGCCAGCAGCGCCAGCTTGGACAGGGAAGGCTACACCTTC
CDR3aa: CASSASLDREGYTF